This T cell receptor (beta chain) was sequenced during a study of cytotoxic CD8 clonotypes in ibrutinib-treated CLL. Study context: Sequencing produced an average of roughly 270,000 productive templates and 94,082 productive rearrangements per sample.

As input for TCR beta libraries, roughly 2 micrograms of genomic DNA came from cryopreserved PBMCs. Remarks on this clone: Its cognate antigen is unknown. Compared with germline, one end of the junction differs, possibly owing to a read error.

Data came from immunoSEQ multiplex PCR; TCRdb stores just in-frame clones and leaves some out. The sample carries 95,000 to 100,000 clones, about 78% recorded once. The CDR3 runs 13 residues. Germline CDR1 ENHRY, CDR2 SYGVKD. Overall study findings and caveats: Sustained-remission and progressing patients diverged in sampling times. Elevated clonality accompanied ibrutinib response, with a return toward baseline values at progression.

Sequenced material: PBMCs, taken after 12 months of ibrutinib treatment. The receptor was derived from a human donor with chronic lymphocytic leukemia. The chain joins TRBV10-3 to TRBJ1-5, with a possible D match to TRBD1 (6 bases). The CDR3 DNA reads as TGTGCCAGCAGTTACGGACAGAATCAGCCCCAGCATTTT. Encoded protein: CASSYGQNQPQHF.